Following are 3 T cell receptor beta chains from one sample sequenced in a study of cytomegalovirus exposure and HLA in healthy donors. PCR involved 60 Vbeta and 13 Jbeta primers. The table came from immunoSEQ multiplex PCR; TCRdb's copy has only in-frame clones and leaves some out. In all, the sample yields about 130,000 clones. Material: PBMCs. These receptor sequences come from a woman aged 40 to 49 in good health and CMV-seropositive.

The genes are TRBV28 and TRBJ2-7; TRBD2 matches 7 bases. The J segment lost 3 bases and the V segment lost 2 bases, leaving 10 bases of the junction unmatched. The germline V gene encodes CDR1 MDHEN and CDR2 SYDVKM. The CDR3 contains 16 residues. The CDR3 DNA is TGTGCCAGCAGTTTAGGGGGGGGAGGGTTGTTCTACGAGCAGTACTTC. It specifies CASSLGGGGLFYEQYF.

The chain links TRBV15 to TRBJ2-5, with TRBD2 matching 8 bases. The V gene's germline CDR1 is LNHNV and CDR2 YYDKDF (reference sequence). The CDR3 loop spans 14 amino acids. The trim removed 0 bases at V and 4 bases at J, leaving 1 base unmatched. The CDR3 loop reads CATSREAGVETQYF. DNA for the CDR3: TGTGCCACCAGCAGAGAAGCGGGAGTAGAGACCCAGTACTTC.

The chain recombines TRBV11-2 with TRBJ2-3; D ambiguous. Germline V CDR1 and CDR2: SGHAT, FQNNGV. The CDR3 is 16 amino acids. V dropped 3 bases and J dropped 0 bases, with 13 bases sitting between them. The CDR3 protein is CASSLQAHASTDTQYF. The CDR3 nucleotides are TGTGCCAGCAGCTTGCAGGCGCACGCTAGCACAGATACGCAGTATTTT.